This TCR beta chain derives from a study of T cell responses to AZD1222 COVID-19 vaccine. The germline V and J ends were trimmed by 4 bases and 2 bases, with 14 bases remaining between them. The length of the CDR3 is 15 residues. CDR1 is SGHVS, CDR2 FNYEAQ, per germline. Sequencing used immunoSEQ multiplex PCR; TCRdb keeps in-frame clones, though not all of them. Of roughly 150,000 clones in the sample, about 88% were seen once. This TCR was sampled from an adult who had recovered from COVID-19. This specimen was peripheral blood, taken after recovery from COVID-19. J is TRBJ1-2 and V is TRBV7-6; D is perhaps TRBD1 (6 bases). CDR3 sequence (DNA): TGTGCCAGCAGCTCCCGCCGGGGGCAAAACTATGGCTACACCTTC. This codes for CASSSRRGQNYGYTF.